Sequencing of this T cell receptor beta chain was carried out in a study of blood T cell repertoires in COVID-19. Study-level background: Some COVID-19 samples were acute and others convalescent; all came from the United States, Italy and Spain. T cells, B-cell-depleted T cells, or PBMCs supplied cDNA or gDNA.

Original analysis: How many nucleated cells were present was estimated from reference gene primer amplification. The protocol was immunoSEQ multiplex PCR, while the TCRdb copy is restricted to in-frame clones and leaves out a portion. That table furnishes V, J and clone size, whereas the DNA furnished D and trimming. The sample gives 30,000 to 40,000 clones, 86% of which show up once; about 6% is in the top ten. Between the trimmed V and J ends, which lost 4 bases and 1 base, there was a span of 11 bases. Germline V gene data show CDR1 as SGDLS and CDR2 as YYNGEE. This CDR3 spans 14 amino acids. V and J are TRBV9 and TRBJ1-1; D remains unclear. This TCR derives from a woman over 75 with active or convalescent COVID-19. Sequencing input: peripheral blood. The CDR3 reads CASSLDRQNTEAFF. Here the CDR3 DNA reads TGTGCCAGCAGCCTCGACCGACAGAACACTGAAGCTTTCTTT.